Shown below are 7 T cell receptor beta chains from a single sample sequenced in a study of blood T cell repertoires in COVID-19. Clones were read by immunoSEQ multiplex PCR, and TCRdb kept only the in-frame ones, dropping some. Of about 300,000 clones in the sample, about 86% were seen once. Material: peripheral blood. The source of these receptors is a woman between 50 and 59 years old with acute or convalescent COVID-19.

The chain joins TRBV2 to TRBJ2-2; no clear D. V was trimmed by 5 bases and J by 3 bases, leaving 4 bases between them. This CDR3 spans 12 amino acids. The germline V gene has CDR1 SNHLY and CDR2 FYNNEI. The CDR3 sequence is CASSLYTGELFF. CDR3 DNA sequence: TGTGCCAGCAGTCTCTACACCGGGGAGCTGTTTTTT.

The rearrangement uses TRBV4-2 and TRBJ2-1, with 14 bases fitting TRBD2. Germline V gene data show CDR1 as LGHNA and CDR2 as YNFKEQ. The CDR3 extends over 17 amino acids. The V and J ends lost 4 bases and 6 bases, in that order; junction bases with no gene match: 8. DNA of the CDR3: TGTGCCAGCAGCCTAGGATCCGGGACTAGCGGGGGCAATGAGCAGTTCTTC. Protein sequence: CASSLGSGTSGGNEQFF.

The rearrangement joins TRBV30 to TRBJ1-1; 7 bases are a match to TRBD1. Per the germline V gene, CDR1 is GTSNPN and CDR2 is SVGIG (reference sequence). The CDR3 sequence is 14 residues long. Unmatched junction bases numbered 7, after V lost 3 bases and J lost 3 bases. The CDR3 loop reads CAWRERDSYTEAFF. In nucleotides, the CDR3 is TGTGCCTGGAGGGAACGGGACAGCTACACTGAAGCTTTCTTT.

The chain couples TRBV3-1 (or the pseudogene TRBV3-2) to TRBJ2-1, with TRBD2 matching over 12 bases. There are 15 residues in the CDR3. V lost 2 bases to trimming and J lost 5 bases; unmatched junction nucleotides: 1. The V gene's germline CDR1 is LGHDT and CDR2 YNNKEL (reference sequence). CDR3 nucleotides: TGTGCCAGCAGCCAATGGACTAGCGGGGACAATGAGCAGTTCTTC. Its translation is CASSQWTSGDNEQFF.

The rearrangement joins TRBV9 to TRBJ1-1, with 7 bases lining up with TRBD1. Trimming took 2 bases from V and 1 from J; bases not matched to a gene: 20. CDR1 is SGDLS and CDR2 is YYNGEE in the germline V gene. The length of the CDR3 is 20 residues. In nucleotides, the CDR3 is TGTGCCAGCAGCGTCTCCTCGGGGTGGCGACAAACAGGGGAGAACACTGAAGCTTTCTTT. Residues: CASSVSSGWRQTGENTEAFF.

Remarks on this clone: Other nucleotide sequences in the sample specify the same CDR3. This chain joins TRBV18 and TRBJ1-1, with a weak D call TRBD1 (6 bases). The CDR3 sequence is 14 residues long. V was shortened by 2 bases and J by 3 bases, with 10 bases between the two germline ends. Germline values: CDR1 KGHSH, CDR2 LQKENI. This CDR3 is CASSPTGWDTEAFF. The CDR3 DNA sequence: TGTGCCAGCTCACCAACAGGGTGGGACACTGAAGCTTTCTTT.

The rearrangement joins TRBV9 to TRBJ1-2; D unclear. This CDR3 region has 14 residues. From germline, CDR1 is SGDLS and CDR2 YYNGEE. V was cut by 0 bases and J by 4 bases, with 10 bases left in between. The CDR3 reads CASSVALGSYGYTF. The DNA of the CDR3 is TGTGCCAGCAGCGTAGCGCTGGGCTCCTATGGCTACACCTTC.